The 23 T cell receptor beta chains below come from one sample, sequenced in a study of blood T cell repertoires in COVID-19. Sequencing used immunoSEQ multiplex PCR; TCRdb keeps in-frame clones, though not all of them. The sample records roughly 280,000 clones, less than 90% being singletons. The sequenced material came from peripheral blood. These receptors were collected from a man in his sixties who had recovered from COVID-19.

The chain uses TRBV15 and TRBJ2-4, with 7 bases that match TRBD1. V lost 7 bases and J lost 6; bases outside the gene matches: 9. The CDR3 runs 14 residues. In germline, CDR1 is LNHNV, CDR2 YYDKDF (reference sequence). CDR3 residues: CATTQDRVGNIQYF. In DNA form, the CDR3 reads TGTGCCACCACTCAAGACAGGGTTGGAAACATTCAGTACTTC.

This clone has a handful of counts. This chain joins TRBV6-6 and TRBJ1-5; D may be TRBD1 (5 bases). Germline V gives CDR1 MNHNY, CDR2 SVGAGI (reference sequence). This CDR3 contains 16 residues. Trimming removed 6 bases at V and 3 bases at J, with 18 bases between. The CDR3 nucleotides are TGTGCCAGCAGACCGCTGGGGGGTAGGGACAATCAGCCCCAGCATTTT. Residues: CASRPLGGRDNQPQHF.

The V call is TRBV3-1 (or the pseudogene TRBV3-2), the J call TRBJ2-2, with D possibly matching TRBD2 (7 bases). V was clipped by 10 bases and J by 0 bases, with 12 bases between them. Germline V lookup: CDR1 LGHDT, CDR2 YNNKEL (reference sequence). The CDR3 covers 14 residues. CDR3 sequence: CATGGLANTGELFF. Written as DNA, the CDR3 is TGTGCCACGGGGGGCTTAGCGAACACCGGGGAGCTGTTTTTT.

The CDR3 region has the DNA TGCGCCAGCAGCCAAGATTTCGAGAACTATGGCTACACCTTC. This translates into CASSQDFENYGYTF. The genes are TRBV4-1 and TRBJ1-2; D gene ambiguous. This CDR3 is 14 amino acids long. V was pared by 0 bases and J by 2 bases, with 7 bases between. Germline V lookup: CDR1 MGHRA, CDR2 YSYEKL.

This clone appeared a single time. CDR3 amino acids: CASSPGLAGPTGELFF. For the CDR3, the DNA is TGTGCCAGCAGCCCGGGACTAGCGGGACCCACCGGGGAGCTGTTTTTT. J is TRBJ2-2 and V is TRBV11-3; 13 bases align to TRBD2. V trimming: 5 bases; J trimming: 4 bases; junction bases outside the gene matches: 4. The CDR3 sequence is 16 residues long. Germline-derived CDR1 and CDR2 are SGHNT and YENEEA.

A word on this clone: The junction differs from germline at one of its ends, possibly a read error. The identical CDR3 is also encoded by other nucleotide sequences in the sample. CDR3 nucleotide sequence: TGCAGCGTGGAAGAGACTAGCGGCAATTTCTACGAGCAGTACTTC. Translating it yields CSVEETSGNFYEQYF. This chain joins TRBV29-1 and TRBJ2-7; 9 bases map to TRBD2. CDR3 size: 15 residues. Germline lookup yields CDR1 SQVTM and CDR2 ANQGSEA.

The chain uses TRBV2 and TRBJ2-2; no definite D call. Germline V lookup: CDR1 SNHLY, CDR2 FYNNEI. V was pared by 4 bases and J by 3 bases, with 9 bases between. The CDR3 contains 14 residues. Here the CDR3 DNA reads TGTGCCAGCAGTGCCGACACCCACACCGGGGAGCTGTTTTTT. Protein sequence: CASSADTHTGELFF.

This clone was picked up a small number of times. The chain recombines TRBV5-1 with TRBJ2-1; D is uncertain. V dropped 1 base and J dropped 0 bases, with 8 bases sitting between them. The CDR3 has 15 residues. Germline CDR1 reads SGHRS; CDR2 reads YFSETQ. The CDR3 region is CASSLRRSSYNEQFF. As DNA, the CDR3 is TGCGCCAGCAGCTTGCGGCGGAGCTCCTACAATGAGCAGTTCTTC.

V and J are TRBV30 and TRBJ1-6; 8 bases agree with TRBD1. This CDR3 region has 14 residues. Per the germline V gene, CDR1 is GTSNPN and CDR2 is SVGIG (reference sequence). V trimming: 0 bases; J trimming: 9 bases; junction bases outside the gene matches: 4. The CDR3 spells CAWSVTGGGSPLHF. The CDR3 nucleotides are TGTGCCTGGAGTGTAACAGGGGGGGGTTCACCCCTCCACTTT.

The chain recombines TRBV19 with TRBJ2-1; 9 positions agree with TRBD2. The CDR3 length is 16 residues. The germline V gene has CDR1 LNHDA and CDR2 SQIVND (reference sequence). The junction had 4 bases not matched to a gene; V was cut back by 0 bases and J by 4 bases. The CDR3 sequence is CASSIDLSGRYNEQFF. DNA of the CDR3: TGTGCCAGTAGTATAGATCTGAGCGGGAGGTACAATGAGCAGTTCTTC.

This chain uses TRBV5-1 with TRBJ1-6, with a weak D call TRBD1 (5 bases). The CDR3 is 14 amino acids. Per the germline V gene, CDR1 is SGHRS and CDR2 is YFSETQ. The ends were cut back, 6 bases at V and 4 bases at J, with 11 bases in the middle. CDR3 sequence reads: CASTRDEYNSPLHF. CDR3 coding DNA: TGCGCCAGCACCAGGGATGAGTATAATTCACCCCTCCACTTT.

The genes are TRBV7-2 and TRBJ2-1; 11 positions match TRBD2. The length of the CDR3 is 15 residues. CDR1 is SGHTA and CDR2 is FQGNSA in the germline V gene. V gave up 5 bases and J gave up 10 bases; unmatched junction bases: 10. The CDR3: CASSLPIAGGREQFF. For the CDR3, the DNA is TGTGCCAGCAGCCTGCCGATAGCGGGGGGGCGGGAGCAGTTCTTC.

The CDR3 DNA reads as TGTGCCAGCAGTACCCCCGGACAGGTCGAGCAGTACTTC. This sequence encodes CASSTPGQVEQYF. V usage is TRBV25-1 and J usage is TRBJ2-7; 7 positions match TRBD1. V lost 5 bases to trimming and J lost 6 bases; unmatched junction nucleotides: 7. This CDR3 comprises 13 residues. Germline V gene data show CDR1 as MGHDK and CDR2 as SYGVNS.

V is TRBV9 and J is TRBJ2-1; the match to TRBD2 covers 9 bases. Germline assignment: CDR1 SGDLS and CDR2 YYNGEE. This CDR3 comprises 17 residues. The V gene end was trimmed by 0 bases and the J gene end by 7 bases; junction bases not matched to a gene: 11. CDR3 DNA sequence: TGTGCCAGCAGCGTAGTATCTGCTAGCGGGAAAGCGAATGAGCAGTTCTTC. Protein product: CASSVVSASGKANEQFF. The full variable domain, with the rest looked up from reference TRBV9 and TRBJ2-1, is DSGVTQTPKHLITATGQRVTLRCSPRSGDLSVYWYQQSLDQGLQFLIQYYNGEERAKGNILERFSAQQFPDLHSELNLSSLELGDSALYFCASSVVSASGKANEQFFGPGTRLTVL.

The rearrangement links TRBV28 to TRBJ2-7; maybe TRBD2 (6 bases). The germline V gene has CDR1 MDHEN and CDR2 SYDVKM. V was shortened by 6 bases and J by 5 bases, with 20 bases between the two germline ends. This CDR3 is 15 amino acids long. This chain's CDR3 is CASSRRGLPSDEQYF. The CDR3, as DNA: TGTGCCAGCAGCCGGAGGGGACTGCCCTCAGACGAGCAGTACTTC.

In its sample, this clone was seen a few times. The DNA for the CDR3 is TGTGCCAGCACCCGGGACAGGGTCCGTTATAATTCACCCCTCCACTTT. This gives the protein CASTRDRVRYNSPLHF. The chain combines TRBV2 with TRBJ1-6; 9 positions match TRBD1. Germline V lookup: CDR1 SNHLY, CDR2 FYNNEI. This CDR3 region has 16 residues. V was clipped by 7 bases and J by 4 bases; unmatched bases: 8.

This clone has just one count. The chain links TRBV28 to TRBJ1-6, with D perhaps matching TRBD1 (6 bases). V was pared by 11 bases and J by 3 bases, with 17 bases between. The CDR3 length is 15 residues. Germline CDR1 is MDHEN and CDR2 is SYDVKM. CDR3 in DNA: TGTGCCGGATCCTTAGACAGGCGCTATAATTCACCCCTCCACTTT. It codes for CAGSLDRRYNSPLHF.

The chain carries TRBV9 and TRBJ1-6; D remains unclear. This CDR3 has 18 residues. Between the trimmed V and J ends, which lost 4 bases and 0 bases, there was a span of 17 bases. Germline-derived CDR1 and CDR2 are SGDLS and YYNGEE. The DNA for the CDR3 is TGTGCCAGCAGCCCCTCCCCCGGCGGGAGCTCCTATAATTCACCCCTCCACTTT. It specifies CASSPSPGGSSYNSPLHF.

This rearrangement joins TRBV2 to TRBJ2-3; TRBD2 agrees at 7 bases. Germline V gene sequence: CDR1 SNHLY, CDR2 FYNNEI. The trim removed 6 bases at V and 0 bases at J, leaving 6 bases unmatched. The CDR3 is 15 amino acids. CDR3 nucleotide sequence: TGTGCCAGCAGCGAACGGGGGGTCAGCACAGATACGCAGTATTTT. It yields the protein CASSERGVSTDTQYF.

This sequence joins TRBV5-6 and TRBJ1-2; a possible D gene is TRBD1 (5 bases). Germline-derived CDR1 and CDR2 are SGHDT and YYEEEE. The CDR3 is 14 residues long. V was pared by 0 bases and J by 3 bases, with 9 bases between. In DNA form, the CDR3 reads TGTGCCAGCAGCTTGGTAGTCAGGGACTATGGCTACACCTTC. It encodes CASSLVVRDYGYTF.

The chain uses TRBV7-2 and TRBJ1-3; possibly TRBD1 for D (6 bases). The germline CDR1 and CDR2 sequences are SGHTA and FQGNSA. The CDR3 extends over 17 amino acids. V dropped 4 bases and J dropped 4 bases, with 20 bases sitting between them. CDR3 nucleotide sequence: TGTGCCAGCAGCTCCTGGGGGACACTCACGTCAGGAAACACCATATATTTT. It translates to CASSSWGTLTSGNTIYF.

The chain carries TRBV7-6 and TRBJ2-1, with D perhaps TRBD2 (5 bases). CDR3 length equals 16 residues. The V end was cut by 4 bases, the J end by 0 bases, with 13 bases between. Per the germline V gene, CDR1 is SGHVS and CDR2 is FNYEAQ. The CDR3, as DNA: TGTGCCAGCAGCTCCCGGACGGGAAGCTCCTACAATGAGCAGTTCTTC. This codes for CASSSRTGSSYNEQFF.

The chain carries TRBV29-1 and TRBJ2-6, with 8 bases fitting TRBD1. Per germline, CDR1 SQVTM and CDR2 ANQGSEA. The ends lost 7 bases at V and 0 bases at J; junction bases unmatched: 17. This CDR3 is 19 amino acids long. The CDR3, as DNA: TGCAGCGCCCGATTACGGAGGGGACAGGCTAGCTCTGGGGCCAACGTCCTGACTTTC. It specifies CSARLRRGQASSGANVLTF.